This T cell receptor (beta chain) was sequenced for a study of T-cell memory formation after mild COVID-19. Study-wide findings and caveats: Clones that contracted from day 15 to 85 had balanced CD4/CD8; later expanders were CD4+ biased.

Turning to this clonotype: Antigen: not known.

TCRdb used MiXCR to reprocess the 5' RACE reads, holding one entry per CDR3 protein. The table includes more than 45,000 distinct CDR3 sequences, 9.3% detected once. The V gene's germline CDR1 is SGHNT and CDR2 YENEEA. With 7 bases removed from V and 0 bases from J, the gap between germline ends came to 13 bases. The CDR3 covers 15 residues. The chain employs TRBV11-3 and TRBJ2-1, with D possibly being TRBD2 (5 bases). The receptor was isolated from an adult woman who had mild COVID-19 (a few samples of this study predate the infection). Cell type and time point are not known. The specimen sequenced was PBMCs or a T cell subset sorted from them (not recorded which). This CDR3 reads CASKRFEGSYNEQFF. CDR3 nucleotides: TGTGCCAGCAAGAGGTTCGAGGGCTCCTACAATGAGCAGTTCTTC. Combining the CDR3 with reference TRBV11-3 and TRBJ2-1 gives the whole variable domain EAGVVQSPRYKIIEKKQPVAFWCNPISGHNTLYWYLQNLGQGPELLIRYENEEAVDDSQLPKDRFSAERLKGVDSTLKIQPAELGDSAVYLCASKRFEGSYNEQFFGPGTRLTVL.